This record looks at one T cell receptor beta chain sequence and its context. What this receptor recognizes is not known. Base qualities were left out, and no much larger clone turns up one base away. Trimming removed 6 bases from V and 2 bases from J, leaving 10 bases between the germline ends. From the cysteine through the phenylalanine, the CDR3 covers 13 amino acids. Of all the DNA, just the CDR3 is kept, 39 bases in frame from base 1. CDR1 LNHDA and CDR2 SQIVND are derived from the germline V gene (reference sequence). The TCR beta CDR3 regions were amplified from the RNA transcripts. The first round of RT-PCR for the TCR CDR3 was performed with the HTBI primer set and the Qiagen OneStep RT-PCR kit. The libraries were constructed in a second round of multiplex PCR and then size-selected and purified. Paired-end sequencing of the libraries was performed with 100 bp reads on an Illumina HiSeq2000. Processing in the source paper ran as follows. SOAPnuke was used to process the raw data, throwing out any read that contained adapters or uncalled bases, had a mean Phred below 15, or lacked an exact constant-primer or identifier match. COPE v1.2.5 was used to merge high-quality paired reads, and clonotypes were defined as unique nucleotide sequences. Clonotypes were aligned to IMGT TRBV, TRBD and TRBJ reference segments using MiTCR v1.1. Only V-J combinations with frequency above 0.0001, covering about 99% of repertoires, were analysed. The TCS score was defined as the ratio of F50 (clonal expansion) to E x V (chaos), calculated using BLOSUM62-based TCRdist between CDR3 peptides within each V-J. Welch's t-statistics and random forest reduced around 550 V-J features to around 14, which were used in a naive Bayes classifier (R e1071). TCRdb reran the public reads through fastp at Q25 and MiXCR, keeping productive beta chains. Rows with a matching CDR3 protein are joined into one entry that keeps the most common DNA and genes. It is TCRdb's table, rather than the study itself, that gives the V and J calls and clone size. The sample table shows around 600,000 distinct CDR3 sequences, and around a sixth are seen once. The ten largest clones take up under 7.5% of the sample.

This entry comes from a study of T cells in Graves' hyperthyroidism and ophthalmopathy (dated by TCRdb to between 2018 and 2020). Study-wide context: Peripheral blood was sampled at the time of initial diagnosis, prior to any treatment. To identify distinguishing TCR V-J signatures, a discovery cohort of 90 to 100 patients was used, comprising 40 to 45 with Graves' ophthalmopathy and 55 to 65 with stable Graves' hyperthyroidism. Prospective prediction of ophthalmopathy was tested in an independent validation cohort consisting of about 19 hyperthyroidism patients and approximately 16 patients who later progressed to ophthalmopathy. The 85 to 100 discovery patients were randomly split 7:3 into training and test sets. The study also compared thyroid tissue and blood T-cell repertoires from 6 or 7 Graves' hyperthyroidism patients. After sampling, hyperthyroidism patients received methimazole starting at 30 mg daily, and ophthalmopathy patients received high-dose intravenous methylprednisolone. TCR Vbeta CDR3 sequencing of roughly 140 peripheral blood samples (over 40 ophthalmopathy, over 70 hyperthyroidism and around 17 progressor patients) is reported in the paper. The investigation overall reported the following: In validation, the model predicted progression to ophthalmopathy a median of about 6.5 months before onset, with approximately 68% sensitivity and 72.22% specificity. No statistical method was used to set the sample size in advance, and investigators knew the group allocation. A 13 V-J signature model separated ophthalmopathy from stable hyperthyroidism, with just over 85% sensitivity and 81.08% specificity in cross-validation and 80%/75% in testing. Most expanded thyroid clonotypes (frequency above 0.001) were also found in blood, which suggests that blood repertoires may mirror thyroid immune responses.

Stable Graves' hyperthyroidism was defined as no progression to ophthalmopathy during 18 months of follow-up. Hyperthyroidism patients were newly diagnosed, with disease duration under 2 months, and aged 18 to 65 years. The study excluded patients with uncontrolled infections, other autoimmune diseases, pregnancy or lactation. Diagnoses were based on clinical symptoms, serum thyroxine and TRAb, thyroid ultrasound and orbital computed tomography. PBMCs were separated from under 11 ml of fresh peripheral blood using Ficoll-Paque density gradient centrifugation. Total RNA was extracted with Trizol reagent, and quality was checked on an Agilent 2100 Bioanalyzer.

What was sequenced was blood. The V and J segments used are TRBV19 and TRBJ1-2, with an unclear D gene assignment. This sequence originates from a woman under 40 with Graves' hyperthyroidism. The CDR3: CASRGGPNYGYTF. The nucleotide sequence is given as TGTGCCAGTAGAGGAGGGCCGAACTATGGCTACACCTTC. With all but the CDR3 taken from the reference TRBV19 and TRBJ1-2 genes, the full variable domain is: DGGITQSPKYLFRKEGQNVTLSCEQNLNHDAMYWYRQDPGQGLRLIYYSQIVNDFQKGDIAEGYSVSREKKESFPLTVTSAQKNPTAFYLCASRGGPNYGYTFGSGTRLTVV.